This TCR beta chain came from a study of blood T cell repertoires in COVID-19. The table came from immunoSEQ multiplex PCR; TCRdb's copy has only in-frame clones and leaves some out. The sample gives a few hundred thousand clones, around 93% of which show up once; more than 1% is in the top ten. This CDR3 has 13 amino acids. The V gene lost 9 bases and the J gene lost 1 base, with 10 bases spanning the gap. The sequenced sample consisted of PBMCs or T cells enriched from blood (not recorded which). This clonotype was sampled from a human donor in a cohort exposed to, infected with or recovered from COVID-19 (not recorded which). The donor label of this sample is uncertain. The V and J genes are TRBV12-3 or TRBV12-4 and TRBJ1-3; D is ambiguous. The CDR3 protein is CASNTPSGNTIYF. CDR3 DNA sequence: TGTGCCAGTAATACACCATCTGGAAACACCATATATTTT.